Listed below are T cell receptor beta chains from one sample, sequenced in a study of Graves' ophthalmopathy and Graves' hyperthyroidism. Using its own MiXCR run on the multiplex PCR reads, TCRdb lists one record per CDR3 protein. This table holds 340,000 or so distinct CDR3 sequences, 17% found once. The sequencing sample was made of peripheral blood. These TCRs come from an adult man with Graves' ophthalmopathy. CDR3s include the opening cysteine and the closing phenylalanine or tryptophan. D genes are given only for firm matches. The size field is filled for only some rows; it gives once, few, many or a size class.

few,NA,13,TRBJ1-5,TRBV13,CASSIGRRQPQHF,TGTGCCAGCAGCATCGGGAGGAGGCAGCCCCAGCATTTT
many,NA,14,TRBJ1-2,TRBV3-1,CASSHRYGDYGYTF,TGTGCCAGCAGCCACCGATACGGGGACTATGGCTACACCTTC
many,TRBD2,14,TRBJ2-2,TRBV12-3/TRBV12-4,CASMGGANTGELFF,TGTGCCAGCATGGGGGGGGCGAACACCGGGGAGCTGTTTTTT
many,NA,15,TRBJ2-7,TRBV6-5,CASTLTPGIGHEQYF,TGTGCCAGCACCTTGACCCCGGGAATAGGCCACGAGCAGTACTTC
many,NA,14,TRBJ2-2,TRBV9,CASSVAGQGGELFF,TGTGCCAGCAGCGTTGCGGGGCAGGGCGGGGAGCTGTTTTTT
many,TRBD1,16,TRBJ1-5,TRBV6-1,CASSRDRGMGNQPQHF,TGTGCCAGCAGTCGGGACAGGGGTATGGGCAATCAGCCCCAGCATTTT
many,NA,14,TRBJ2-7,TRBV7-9,CASRPGDLSYEQYF,TGTGCCAGCAGGCCAGGGGACCTAAGCTACGAGCAGTACTTC
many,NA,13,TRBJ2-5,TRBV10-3,CAISDQGLETQYF,TGTGCCATCAGTGATCAGGGGCTGGAGACCCAGTACTTC
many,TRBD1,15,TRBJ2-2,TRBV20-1,CSARWDSTFTGELFF,TGCAGTGCTAGATGGGACAGTACCTTCACCGGGGAGCTGTTTTTT
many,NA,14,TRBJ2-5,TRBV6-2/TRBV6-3,CAVTPDSDQETQYF,TGTGCCGTTACGCCCGATAGCGACCAAGAGACCCAGTACTTC
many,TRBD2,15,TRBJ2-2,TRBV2,CASSSSGRASGELFF,TGTGCCAGCAGCTCTAGCGGGAGGGCCTCCGGGGAGCTGTTTTTT
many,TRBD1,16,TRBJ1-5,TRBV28,CASTRPGGWGNQPQHF,TGTGCCAGCACCCGCCCAGGGGGCTGGGGGAATCAGCCCCAGCATTTT
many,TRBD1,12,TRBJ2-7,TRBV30,CAWSRQGGEQYF,TGTGCCTGGAGTCGACAGGGGGGCGAGCAGTACTTC
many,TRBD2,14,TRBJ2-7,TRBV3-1,CASRPSGSIYEQYF,TGTGCCAGCAGGCCAAGCGGGAGCATTTACGAGCAGTACTTC
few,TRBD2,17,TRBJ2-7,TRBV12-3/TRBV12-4,CASGPGTSGSPAYEQYF,TGTGCCAGCGGCCCCGGGACTAGCGGGAGCCCAGCCTACGAGCAGTACTTC
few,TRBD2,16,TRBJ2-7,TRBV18,CASSPGLATSSYEQYF,TGTGCCAGCTCACCGGGACTAGCGACCTCCTCCTACGAGCAGTACTTC
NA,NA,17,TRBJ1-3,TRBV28,CASSLTVLTGAGNTIYF,TGTGCCAGCAGTTTAACAGTGTTAACGGGGGCTGGAAACACCATATATTTT
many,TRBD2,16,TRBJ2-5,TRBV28,CASTIPGGRFQETQYF,TGTGCCAGCACCATACCAGGCGGGAGGTTCCAAGAGACCCAGTACTTC
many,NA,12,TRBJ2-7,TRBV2,CASKPRAHEQYF,TGTGCCAGCAAGCCCAGGGCCCACGAGCAGTACTTC
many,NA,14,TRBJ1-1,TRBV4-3,CASSQDRASIEAFF,TGCGCCAGCAGCCAAGATCGGGCTAGTATTGAAGCTTTCTTT
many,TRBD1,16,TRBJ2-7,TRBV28,CASSPLGTGVTYEQYF,TGTGCCAGCAGTCCACTTGGGACAGGGGTAACCTACGAGCAGTACTTC
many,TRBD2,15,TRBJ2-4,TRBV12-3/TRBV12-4,CASSLGGRIGNIQYF,TGTGCCAGTTCCCTGGGCGGGAGGATCGGAAACATTCAGTACTTC
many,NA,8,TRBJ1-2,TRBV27,CASRRVLF,TGTGCCAGCAGAAGGGTTCTCTTC